One sample yielded the 16 T cell receptor beta chains listed below, sequenced in a study of shared clonotypes between healthy human individuals. The protocol was immunoSEQ multiplex PCR, while the TCRdb copy is restricted to in-frame clones and leaves out a portion. The sample includes 1,400,000 or so clones, approximately 98.5% of them seen just once. The sequenced sample consisted of naive CD4+ T cells sorted from blood. Subset specified: CD45RA+ positively selected. The receptor set was obtained from a man in his thirties or forties in good health.

As regards this clone: Other DNA variants within this sample encode the same CDR3. The rearrangement links TRBV5-1 to TRBJ2-7; the D gene is possibly TRBD2 (6 bases). The CDR3 is 13 residues long. Trimming pared 4 bases from V and 0 bases from J, leaving 8 bases between. CDR1 and CDR2 (germline): SGHRS, YFSETQ. The CDR3 spells CASSLDYSYEQYF. Written as DNA, the CDR3 is TGCGCCAGCAGCCTGGACTACTCCTACGAGCAGTACTTC. Together with reference TRBV5-1 and TRBJ2-7, the CDR3 gives the full variable domain: KAGVTQTPRYLIKTRGQQVTLSCSPISGHRSVSWYQQTPGQGLQFLFEYFSETQRNKGNFPGRFSGRQFSNSRSEMNVSTLELGDSALYLCASSLDYSYEQYFGPGTRLTVT.

This clone was seen a handful of times. V gene TRBV18 combines with J gene TRBJ2-5; tentative D call: TRBD1 (6 bases). V lost 3 bases, J lost 0 bases, and 8 bases lay in between. Germline-derived CDR1 and CDR2 are KGHSH and LQKENI. The CDR3 is 14 residues long. CDR3 DNA sequence: TGTGCCAGCTCACCGAACAGGGACCAAGAGACCCAGTACTTC. Translation gives CASSPNRDQETQYF. Full variable domain (outside the CDR3, taken from reference TRBV18 and TRBJ2-5): NAGVMQNPRHLVRRRGQEARLRCSPMKGHSHVYWYRQLPEEGLKFMVYLQKENIIDESGMPKERFSAEFPKEGPSILRIQQVVRGDSAAYFCASSPNRDQETQYFGPGTRLLVL.

The count of this clone is one. The chain uses TRBV7-2 and TRBJ2-7, with 8 bases identical to TRBD1. Looked up from germline, CDR1 is SGHTA and CDR2 is FQGNSA. Trimming removed 5 bases from V and 3 bases from J; junction bases left unmatched: 6. The CDR3 runs to 14 residues. DNA of the CDR3: TGTGCCAGCAGCCCCCGGACAGGGTACTACGAGCAGTACTTC. Translated: CASSPRTGYYEQYF.

Of note for this clone: Other DNA sequences in this specimen translate into the identical CDR3. The CDR3, as DNA: TGTGCCAGCTCACTTGGGGGCGGCAATCAGCCCCAGCATTTT. It codes for CASSLGGGNQPQHF. The chain has TRBV5-4 and TRBJ1-5, with a tentative D call TRBD1 (6 bases). V was trimmed by 7 bases and J by 2 bases, leaving 13 bases between them. From germline, CDR1 is SGHNT and CDR2 YYREEE (reference sequence). The CDR3 consists of 14 residues.

The rearrangement links TRBV6-5 to TRBJ1-4; no clear D gene. Germline V gives CDR1 MNHEY, CDR2 SVGAGI. This CDR3 spans 14 amino acids. Between the trimmed V and J ends, which lost 6 bases and 9 bases, there was a span of 17 bases. CDR3 loop: CASSKHLGLQKLFF. CDR3 coding DNA: TGTGCCAGCAGCAAACACCTGGGTCTCCAAAAACTGTTTTTT.

The chain links TRBV11-3 to TRBJ2-1; weak D call: TRBD2 (5 bases). The CDR3 covers 13 residues. Trimming stripped 5 bases from V and 9 bases from J, with 14 bases between. The germline V gene encodes CDR1 SGHNT and CDR2 YENEEA. DNA for the CDR3: TGTGCCAGCAGCACTACGGGGTGGGCTGAGCAGTTCTTC. Protein product: CASSTTGWAEQFF.

This rearrangement joins TRBV7-2 to TRBJ2-5, with 7 nucleotides matching TRBD1. The CDR3 has 14 amino acids. Germline values: CDR1 SGHTA, CDR2 FQGNSA. J gave up 2 bases and V 3 bases, and 3 bases lay outside the gene matches. The CDR3 is CASSFDRAQETQYF. The CDR3 nucleotides are TGTGCCAGCAGCTTCGACAGGGCGCAAGAGACCCAGTACTTC.

This rearrangement joins TRBV10-1 to TRBJ2-1; 10 positions agree with TRBD2. The V segment lost 6 bases and the J segment 9 bases; nucleotides outside the gene matches: 8. The CDR3 sequence is 14 residues long. Germline loops: CDR1 WNHNN, CDR2 SYGVQD (reference sequence). CDR3 sequence: CASSEAGGPGEQFF. In DNA form, the CDR3 reads TGCGCCAGCAGCGAAGCGGGAGGGCCGGGTGAGCAGTTCTTC.

This clone was recorded once. Within the sample, other DNA sequences also encode this same CDR3. The genes are TRBV9 and TRBJ2-1; the match to TRBD1 covers 8 bases. The CDR3 is 15 residues long. V was clipped by 4 bases and J by 1 base; unmatched bases: 4. Germline V lookup: CDR1 SGDLS, CDR2 YYNGEE. CDR3 in amino acids: CASSPGQGSYNEQFF. The CDR3 bases are TGTGCCAGCAGCCCCGGACAGGGATCCTACAATGAGCAGTTCTTC.

The chain combines TRBV18 with TRBJ1-3, with 7 bases aligning to TRBD1. Germline CDR1 is KGHSH and CDR2 is LQKENI. Unmatched junction bases numbered 7, after V lost 4 bases and J lost 1 base. This CDR3 is 16 amino acids long. The CDR3 sequence: CASSQNNRGSGNTIYF. The CDR3 bases are TGTGCCAGCTCACAGAACAACAGGGGATCTGGAAACACCATATATTTT.

This clone showed up just once. This chain links TRBV27 with TRBJ2-5, with D perhaps assigned TRBD1 or TRBD2 (6 bases each). V lost 8 bases to trimming and J lost 5 bases, with 15 bases between them. The germline gives CDR1 MNHEY, CDR2 SMNVEV (reference sequence). The CDR3 totals 13 residues. CDR3 in DNA: TGTGCCAGCCAGAGGGGGGCCGGGGAGACCCAGTACTTC. It codes for CASQRGAGETQYF.

The chain combines TRBV30 with TRBJ2-5; possible D gene TRBD1, 5 bases. CDR3 length: 14 amino acids. Germline V gives CDR1 GTSNPN, CDR2 SVGIG (reference sequence). The V gene lost 2 bases and the J gene lost 3 bases, with 13 bases spanning the gap. In DNA, the CDR3 is TGTGCCTGGAGTCCCAAGGGGCTTAAAGAGACCCAGTACTTC. Amino acids: CAWSPKGLKETQYF.

This chain uses TRBV23-1 with TRBJ2-5, with TRBD1 identical over 7 bases. TRBV23-1 is filed as an ORF, its function uncertain. V lost 4 bases, J lost 9 bases, and 17 bases stayed unmatched. The CDR3 is 16 residues long. CDR3 DNA: TGCGCCAGCAGTCCAGACAGGGAAATACCTCACGGGGCCCAGTACTTC. Protein: CASSPDREIPHGAQYF.

This clone was seen a single time. V usage is TRBV19 and J usage is TRBJ2-3; D is unclear. V was cut by 7 bases and J by 2 bases, with 16 bases left in between. This CDR3 is 15 amino acids long. Germline V gene sequence: CDR1 LNHDA, CDR2 SQIVND (reference sequence). In nucleotides, the CDR3 is TGTGCCAGTATTAAGAGTGGGCAGACCACAGATACGCAGTATTTT. This sequence encodes CASIKSGQTTDTQYF. The complete variable domain, with remaining parts taken from reference TRBV19 and TRBJ2-3, reads DGGITQSPKYLFRKEGQNVTLSCEQNLNHDAMYWYRQDPGQGLRLIYYSQIVNDFQKGDIAEGYSVSREKKESFPLTVTSAQKNPTAFYLCASIKSGQTTDTQYFGPGTRLTVL.

The chain employs TRBV6-1 and TRBJ2-1; 10 bases fit TRBD2. Germline values: CDR1 MNHNS, CDR2 SASEGT. V dropped 4 bases and J dropped 7; count of bases not matched to a gene: 22. CDR3 length: 20 amino acids. CDR3 DNA: TGTGCCAGCAGTGTCCAGAAAGTCTGGCTAGCGGGAGTTACGGTGAATGAGCAGTTCTTC. This gives the protein CASSVQKVWLAGVTVNEQFF.

The CDR3 nucleotides are TGTGCCAGCAGACGACTAGTAAGCGATACGCAGTATTTT. Its translation is CASRRLVSDTQYF. This chain uses TRBV2 with TRBJ2-3; possible D gene TRBD2, 6 bases. V shed 6 bases and J shed 6 bases, with 13 bases lying between them. Germline V gene sequence: CDR1 SNHLY, CDR2 FYNNEI. The CDR3 covers 13 residues.